A single sample is the source of the 5 T cell receptor beta chains below, sequenced in a study of yellow fever vaccine responses in identical twins. TCRdb re-derived calls from the RT-PCR reads in MiXCR, one entry per CDR3 protein. The table records 9,500 to 13,000 distinct CDR3 sequences, around 78% of them present only once. The sample was T cells from blood (PBMCs), unsorted or a sorted subset (not recorded which), taken before or after yellow fever vaccination (not recorded which). All receptors derive from a woman aged 18-35 years who received the yellow fever vaccine.

The chain recombines TRBV2 with TRBJ2-1, with 12 bases matching TRBD2. The CDR3 contains 15 residues. Germline values: CDR1 SNHLY, CDR2 FYNNEI. V was clipped by 6 bases and J by 6 bases; unmatched bases: 6. CDR3 DNA sequence: TGTGCCAGCAGAGGACTAGCGGGAAACTTCAATGAGCAGTTCTTC. Its translation is CASRGLAGNFNEQFF.

V is TRBV29-1 and J is TRBJ2-3; maybe TRBD2 (5 bases). The CDR3 length is 16 residues. Germline values: CDR1 SQVTM, CDR2 ANQGSEA. Trimming cost V 6 bases and J 0 bases, with 19 bases left between them. This CDR3 reads CSVPISGRGSTDTQYF. The DNA for the CDR3 is TGCAGCGTCCCCATATCCGGTCGAGGGAGCACAGATACGCAGTATTTT.

This chain connects TRBV20-1 to TRBJ2-1; 14 positions agree with TRBD2. Germline assignment: CDR1 DFQATT and CDR2 SNEGSKA (reference sequence). V was clipped by 6 bases and J by 9 bases; unmatched bases: 7. This CDR3 is 14 amino acids long. This CDR3 reads CSAQGLAGEIEQFF. CDR3 in DNA: TGCAGTGCCCAGGGACTAGCGGGAGAAATTGAGCAGTTCTTC.

The chain carries TRBV2 and TRBJ2-1; a possible D gene is TRBD2 (5 bases). Trimming took 8 bases from V and 13 from J, leaving 18 bases between them. Germline CDR1 and CDR2: SNHLY and FYNNEI. CDR3 length: 12 amino acids. The CDR3 DNA reads as TGTGCCAGCCAGATGGAACTAGTATCACAGTTCTTC. Amino acids: CASQMELVSQFF.

The chain uses TRBV18 and TRBJ2-1, with 9 bases that match TRBD2. V shed 3 bases, J shed 5 bases, and the junction held 5 bases outside the gene matches. The CDR3 is 15 amino acids. Germline V gives CDR1 KGHSH, CDR2 LQKENI. CDR3 in amino acids: CASSPLAGRDNEQFF. For the CDR3, the DNA is TGTGCCAGCTCACCGCTAGCGGGGAGGGACAATGAGCAGTTCTTC.